Each of the 6 T cell receptor beta chains below was sequenced from the same sample in a study of blood T cells in healthy people across ages. Primed by a sample-barcoded 5' primer and a J-beta primer mix, a second PCR proceeded for 7 to 11 cycles. TCRdb reanalysed the 5' RACE reads using MiXCR and keeps one entry per CDR3 protein. Among hundreds of thousands of distinct CDR3 sequences listed, about 28% were seen once. Material: blood. The receptors shown here come from an elderly woman in good health.

This clonotype was recorded at least ten times. The CDR3 reads CASSLIAGGQETQYF. The DNA for the CDR3 is TGCGCCAGCAGCTTAATAGCGGGGGGGCAAGAGACCCAGTACTTC. The chain couples TRBV5-1 to TRBJ2-5, with 11 bases aligning to TRBD2. The CDR3 contains 15 residues. J was trimmed by 2 bases and V by 2 bases; bases with no gene match: 2. Germline CDR1 SGHRS, CDR2 YFSETQ.

This clonotype occurred many times. The chain uses TRBV7-9 and TRBJ1-2; perhaps TRBD1 as D (5 bases). There are 12 residues in the CDR3. The germline V gene encodes CDR1 SEHNR and CDR2 FQNEAQ (reference sequence). Trimming took off 7 bases at V and 1 base at J, with 7 bases between the two ends. The CDR3 is CASTTVNYGYTF. The CDR3 DNA reads TGTGCCAGCACGACAGTTAACTATGGCTACACCTTC.

This clonotype has a count of ten or more. This chain connects TRBV12-3 or TRBV12-4 to TRBJ1-6, with D perhaps TRBD1 (5 bases). This CDR3 is 17 amino acids long. Deletions cut 6 bases from V and 1 base from J, with 16 bases between. CDR3 coding DNA: TGTGCCAGCAGCCCCCGGGGGTTAGGTTCCTATAATTCACCCCTCCACTTT. This encodes CASSPRGLGSYNSPLHF.

This sequence joins TRBV15 and TRBJ2-7; 9 bases map to TRBD2. The CDR3 runs to 11 residues. The ends lost 4 bases at V and 9 bases at J; junction bases unmatched: 1. CDR1 is LNHNV, CDR2 YYDKDF, per germline (reference sequence). This CDR3 reads CATSTGLAQYF. The CDR3, as DNA: TGTGCCACCAGCACGGGACTAGCGCAGTACTTC.

This clonotype was recorded a few times. The chain is built from TRBV7-2 and TRBJ2-7; D uncertain. Between the trimmed V and J ends, which lost 5 bases and 7 bases, there was a span of 15 bases. Germline CDR1 reads SGHTA; CDR2 reads FQGNSA. The CDR3 covers 13 residues. CDR3 residues: CASSKDLNLEQYF. The CDR3 nucleotides are TGTGCCAGCAGCAAAGACCTAAACCTTGAGCAGTACTTC.

This clonotype was counted many times. The chain has TRBV4-1 and TRBJ1-6, with D perhaps TRBD1 (5 bases). Deletions cut 0 bases from V and 7 bases from J, with 10 bases between. CDR3 size: 15 residues. Per the germline V gene, CDR1 is MGHRA and CDR2 is YSYEKL. CDR3 in amino acids: CASSQERGRNSPLHF. Here the CDR3 DNA reads TGCGCCAGCAGCCAAGAAAGGGGAAGGAATTCACCCCTCCACTTT.